A single sample gave rise to the 5 T cell receptor beta chains below, sequenced in a study of blood T cell repertoires in COVID-19. Repertoires were generated with immunoSEQ multiplex PCR, while TCRdb's copy carries only in-frame clones and drops some. The data contain just over 150,000 clones, 85% of them singletons. The sequencing sample was made of peripheral blood. Source of these receptors: a human donor with acute or convalescent COVID-19. The donor label of this sample is uncertain.

The V gene is TRBV6-6, the J gene TRBJ1-1; TRBD1 matches 9 bases. V shed 7 bases and J 4 bases; nucleotides not matched to a gene: 7. The CDR3 spans 14 residues. The germline CDR1 and CDR2 sequences are MNHNY and SVGAGI (reference sequence). The CDR3 loop reads CASTLQGAGTEAFF. The CDR3 nucleotides are TGTGCCAGCACCCTACAGGGGGCGGGCACTGAAGCTTTCTTT.

This chain links TRBV10-1 with TRBJ1-5, with 11 positions matching TRBD1. The CDR3 totals 15 residues. The trim removed 7 bases at V and 1 base at J, leaving 3 bases unmatched. Germline-derived CDR1 and CDR2 are WNHNN and SYGVQD (reference sequence). This chain's CDR3 is CASTGQGASNQPQHF. CDR3 DNA: TGCGCCAGCACCGGACAGGGGGCGAGCAATCAGCCCCAGCATTTT.

The V call is TRBV6-1, the J call TRBJ1-6; 9 nucleotides align to TRBD1. The germline gives CDR1 MNHNS, CDR2 SASEGT. Trimming at V came to 3 bases and at J to 7 bases, leaving 10 bases not matched to a gene. The CDR3 is 17 amino acids. This chain's CDR3 is CASSDRKRGTGNSPLHF. CDR3 nucleotides: TGTGCCAGCAGTGATAGAAAGCGGGGGACAGGGAATTCACCCCTCCACTTT.

The chain joins TRBV5-1 to TRBJ1-4; a weak D match, TRBD1 (6 bases). CDR1 and CDR2 from the germline V gene are SGHRS and YFSETQ. Deletions cut 1 base from V and 0 bases from J, with 19 bases between. This CDR3 contains 19 residues. CDR3 bases: TGCGCCAGCAGCTTGACAGGGAGAGGGGGATCTGCAACTAATGAAAAACTGTTTTTT. This gives the protein CASSLTGRGGSATNEKLFF.

The sample holds one count of this clone. V and J are TRBV30 and TRBJ2-1; 7 positions agree with TRBD1. Trimming at V came to 0 bases and at J to 7 bases, leaving 3 bases not matched to a gene. Per the germline V gene, CDR1 is GTSNPN and CDR2 is SVGIG (reference sequence). CDR3 length equals 13 residues. The CDR3 DNA reads as TGTGCCTGGAGTGTACGACAGGGAAATGAGCAGTTCTTC. This codes for CAWSVRQGNEQFF.